This T cell receptor (beta chain) was sequenced in a study of shared clonotypes between healthy human individuals. On the study more broadly: Three CD4 naive, three CD4 memory, two CD8 naive and one CD8 memory plate were used per donor. Regarding the study as a whole: Generally, naive subsets (rather than memory subsets) showed larger estimated richness.

Original methodology: For the immunoSEQ data, sequences were junction-only without quality scores, so filtering differed. TCRdb keeps only in-frame clones here, not all; method: immunoSEQ multiplex PCR. V, J and clone size reflect that table, while D and trimming were determined from the DNA. The profile covers about 2 million clones, with about 94% appearing a single time and 0.95% to 1.5% taken by the ten largest. Details on this clone: Its antigen is as yet unknown.

Naive CD8 cells comprised CD45RO-negative, CCR7-positively selected cells, excluding terminally differentiated effector memory CD45RA+ cells. Material: naive CD8+ T cells sorted from blood. The TCR was taken from a man between 18 and 29 years old in good health.

The CDR3 DNA follows: TGTGCCAGCAGTGAAGCGTTCGGGACAGGGCCATACAATGAGCAGTTCTTC. Translated: CASSEAFGTGPYNEQFF. This rearrangement joins TRBV2 to TRBJ2-1; the match to TRBD1 covers 9 bases. The V gene's germline CDR1 is SNHLY and CDR2 FYNNEI. V was pared by 0 bases and J by 4 bases, with 7 bases of the junction left unmatched. This CDR3 region has 17 residues.